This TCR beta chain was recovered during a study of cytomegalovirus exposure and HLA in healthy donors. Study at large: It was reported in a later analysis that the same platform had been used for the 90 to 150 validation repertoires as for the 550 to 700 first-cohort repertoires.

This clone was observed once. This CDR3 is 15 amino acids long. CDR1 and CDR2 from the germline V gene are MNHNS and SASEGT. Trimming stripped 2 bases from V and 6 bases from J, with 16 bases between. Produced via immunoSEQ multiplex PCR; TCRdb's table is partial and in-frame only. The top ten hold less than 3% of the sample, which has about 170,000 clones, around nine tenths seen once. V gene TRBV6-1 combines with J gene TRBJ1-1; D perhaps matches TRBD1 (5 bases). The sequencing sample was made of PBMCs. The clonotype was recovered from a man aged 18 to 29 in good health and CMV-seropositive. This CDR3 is CASSETRYRQSEAFF. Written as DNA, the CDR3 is TGTGCCAGCAGTGAAACACGGTATAGACAGTCTGAAGCTTTCTTT.